Listed here are 20 T cell receptor beta chains from one sample, sequenced in a study of tumor-infiltrating lymphocytes in primary liver carcinoma. The tissue used was unsorted bulk material of about 19-31 mg. RNA and DNA were co-extracted from it with the AllPrep DNA/RNA mini kit. The investigators made TCR beta cDNA from 400 to 500 ng total RNA, using a constant-region primer. Three nested multiplex PCR rounds, a slightly modified ARM-PCR, produced the libraries for TCR beta. Both of the initial two PCR rounds ran for approximately 10 cycles and employed TRBV1-TRBV30 forward primers alongside a C-beta reverse primer. TCRdb processed the multiplex PCR reads anew with MiXCR; each CDR3 protein has one entry. The table shows 52,000 or so distinct CDR3 sequences, with about 78% occurring only once. Material: liver tumor tissue from sampling region 5. The subset: tumor region T5, tumor centre. The receptors come from a man aged 35 to 55 with primary liver carcinoma and hepatitis B virus infection.

With regard to this clonotype: Relative to the germline gene, one junction end is altered; a read error may explain this. The CDR3 is CSVFTSYGSYDQYF. The DNA of the CDR3 is TGCAGCGTCTTTACTAGCTACGGATCCTACGATCAGTACTTC. V usage is TRBV29-1 and J usage is TRBJ2-7, with D possibly being TRBD2 (6 bases). The germline CDR1 and CDR2 sequences are SQVTM and ANQGSEA. The CDR3 is 14 amino acids.

This clonotype was observed a handful of times. The chain uses TRBV20-1 and TRBJ1-2; TRBD1 matches 7 bases. CDR3 length: 14 amino acids. V gave up 3 bases and J gave up 7 bases; unmatched junction bases: 11. Germline CDR1 reads DFQATT; CDR2 reads SNEGSKA (reference sequence). Written as DNA, the CDR3 is TGCAGTGCTAGGGACCGGGACAGCCCGTTTGGCTACACCTTC. Translation: CSARDRDSPFGYTF.

V usage is TRBV12-3 or TRBV12-4 and J usage is TRBJ2-7; D not resolved. V was cut by 3 bases and J by 4 bases, with 7 bases left in between. CDR3 length: 12 amino acids. CDR3 nucleotide sequence: TGTGCCAGCAGTTTGGACCGGTACGAGCAGTACTTC. Translated: CASSLDRYEQYF.

A word on this clonotype: At one boundary the junction diverges from the germline segment, which might be a read error. The chain carries TRBV7-9 and TRBJ2-7; TRBD1 or TRBD2 may be the D gene (5 bases each). CDR1 is SEHNR and CDR2 is FQNEAQ in the germline V gene (reference sequence). The CDR3 is 14 residues long. The CDR3 spells CVSSLRERAYEQYF. The CDR3 DNA follows: TGTGTCAGCAGCCTCAGGGAGAGGGCCTACGAGCAGTACTTC.

Notes on this clonotype: Given the absence of the conserved phenylalanine or tryptophan at the CDR3 end, a read error is likely. V and J are TRBV6-1 and TRBJ1-5; 7 positions match TRBD1. The CDR3 covers 14 residues. Germline CDR1 is MNHNS and CDR2 is SASEGT. With V trimmed by 7 bases and J by 2 bases, 5 bases remained unmatched. DNA of the CDR3: TGTGCCAGCATGGAGGGGGCTGGCAATCAGCCCCAGCATCTT. This translates into CASMEGAGNQPQHL.

The rearrangement joins TRBV15 to TRBJ2-3; D might be TRBD2 (5 bases). The CDR3 is 13 amino acids. Looked up from germline, CDR1 is LNHNV and CDR2 is YYDKDF (reference sequence). The germline V and J ends were trimmed by 7 bases and 2 bases, with 10 bases remaining between them. The CDR3 DNA reads TGTGCCACCAACAGCGGCTTCACAGATACGCAGTATTTT. Its translation: CATNSGFTDTQYF.

Points on this clonotype: At one end the junction does not follow the germline gene, possibly because of a read error. The chain couples TRBV29-1 to TRBJ1-1, with D possibly being TRBD1 (5 bases). Germline loops: CDR1 SQVTM, CDR2 ANQGSEA. The CDR3 is made up of 15 amino acids. Written as DNA, the CDR3 is TGCAGCGTTGACGGGGGATGGGGGATGAGGACTGAAGCTCTCTTT. Encoded protein: CSVDGGWGMRTEALF.

About this clonotype: The junction departs from the called germline gene at one end, perhaps through a read error. V and J are TRBV6-1 and TRBJ1-2; D ambiguous. Germline V gene data show CDR1 as MNHNS and CDR2 as SASEGT. The CDR3 loop spans 15 amino acids. This CDR3 reads CANSEAHGISYGYTF. DNA for the CDR3: TGTGCCAACAGTGAAGCGCATGGGATTAGCTATGGCTACACCTTC.

Details on this clonotype: This likely comes from a read error, as the CDR3 has no conserved phenylalanine or tryptophan at its end. The chain carries TRBV11-2 and TRBJ1-5; possible D gene TRBD1, 6 bases. This CDR3 comprises 16 residues. CDR1 is SGHAT, CDR2 FQNNGV, per germline. DNA for the CDR3: TGTGCCAACAGCCTAAAAGGGGGACCGACGAATCAGCCCCAGCATATT. As protein: CANSLKGGPTNQPQHI.

Worth noting for this clonotype: Its ends do not fully match the called genes, so a read error is possible. J is TRBJ1-5 and V is TRBV18; no clear D. The CDR3 has 15 amino acids. CDR1 is KGHSH and CDR2 is LQKENI in the germline V gene. The CDR3, as DNA: TGTACCAGCTCACCACCGGGAGCGGCGAATCAGCCCCAGCATTTT. This encodes CTSSPPGAANQPQHF.

This clonotype showed up many times. The chain combines TRBV6-2 or TRBV6-3 with TRBJ2-2; 7 positions agree with TRBD2. The CDR3 spans 18 residues. From germline, CDR1 is MNHEY and CDR2 SVGEGT. V dropped 6 bases and J dropped 2; count of bases not matched to a gene: 15. In DNA, the CDR3 is TGTGCCAGCAGCGACATAGGGATTCGACTAGCCAACACCGGGGAGCTGTTTTTT. Protein sequence: CASSDIGIRLANTGELFF.

The chain joins TRBV28 to TRBJ1-1, with no clear D. There are 13 residues in the CDR3. Looked up from germline, CDR1 is MDHEN and CDR2 is SYDVKM. Trimming cost V 1 base and J 14 bases, with 17 bases left between them. The DNA of the CDR3 is TGTGCCAGCAGTTTATCTTCTTGGGGAGATTCCTTCTTT. This sequence encodes CASSLSSWGDSFF.

This clonotype was found once. V and J are TRBV29-1 and TRBJ1-1; a possible D gene is TRBD1 (5 bases). This CDR3 contains 15 residues. Germline V CDR1 and CDR2: SQVTM, ANQGSEA. Trimming shortened V by 6 bases and J by 1 base, and 18 bases separated the two germline ends. CDR3 in amino acids: CSVAQEGYQNTEAFF. The CDR3 DNA reads TGCAGCGTGGCACAGGAAGGCTATCAGAACACTGAAGCTTTCTTT.

In nucleotides, the CDR3 is TGTGCCAGAAGTGCGGGAGGGGCGAATGAGCAGTTCTTC. This gives the protein CARSAGGANEQFF. The J gene is TRBJ2-1, the V gene TRBV11-1, with 9 bases matching TRBD2. Trimming at V came to 9 bases and at J to 7 bases, leaving 7 bases not matched to a gene. From germline, CDR1 is SGHAT and CDR2 FQDESV (reference sequence). The CDR3 totals 13 residues.

This clonotype was seen only once. An end of the junction does not agree with germline; a read error may underlie this. The V gene is TRBV29-1, the J gene TRBJ2-3; 11 nucleotides agree with TRBD2. Per the germline V gene, CDR1 is SQVTM and CDR2 is ANQGSEA. This CDR3 is built from 16 residues. Here the CDR3 reads CSVRRLAGWRADTHYF. DNA for the CDR3: TGCAGCGTCCGGAGACTAGCGGGATGGAGGGCAGATACGCATTATTTT.

As for this clonotype: This CDR3 is missing its conserved last phenylalanine or tryptophan, likely due to a read error. The limits of the CDR3 on the DNA are not certain, so only TCRdb's listed CDR3 is given. The genes are TRBV4-1 and TRBJ2-2; the table's D call, TRBD1, was not checked against the DNA. The CDR3 sequence runs 16 residues, both termini included. In germline, CDR1 is MGHRA, CDR2 YSYEKL. CDR3 sequence: CASSQDGGRWGWGLFS.

This clonotype was detected ten times or more. DNA for the CDR3: TGTGCCAGCAGCTTGCAGGGGGCAACAGATACGCAGTATTTT. Translating it yields CASSLQGATDTQYF. This chain connects TRBV5-6 to TRBJ2-3, with 8 bases lining up with TRBD1. Losses at the gene ends were 1 base for V and 3 bases for J; bases not matched to a gene: 1. CDR3 length equals 14 residues. Germline V gene sequence: CDR1 SGHDT, CDR2 YYEEEE.

This chain connects TRBV28 to TRBJ2-1, with D perhaps TRBD2 (6 bases). The V and J ends lost 9 bases and 1 base respectively, with 16 bases between them. CDR1 and CDR2 (germline): MDHEN, SYDVKM. This CDR3 has 15 residues. The CDR3 DNA follows: TGTGCCAGTAGCCTCGGGAGCGGATCCTACAATGAGCAGTTCTTC. It encodes CASSLGSGSYNEQFF.

A single count supports this clonotype. At one of its ends the junction is not consistent with the germline gene, which may arise from a read error. This chain joins TRBV6-6 and TRBJ1-1, with 8 bases fitting TRBD1. CDR1 and CDR2 from the germline V gene are MNHNY and SVGAGI (reference sequence). The CDR3 is 13 amino acids. CDR3 sequence: CASMTGVNTEAFF. As DNA, the CDR3 is TGTGCCAGCATGACAGGGGTCAACACTGAGGCTTTCTTT.

For this clonotype: The junction shows a germline mismatch at one end, possibly a read error. The V call is TRBV4-3, the J call TRBJ2-7; D perhaps matches TRBD2 (5 bases). Germline V gene data show CDR1 as LGHNA and CDR2 as YSLEER. The CDR3 spans 15 residues. In DNA form, the CDR3 reads TGCGCCAGTAGCCAAGATAGGAGGCTGGGAAACGAGCAGTACTTC. Protein: CASSQDRRLGNEQYF.